The clone carrying this T cell receptor (beta chain) was picked up many times. Its antigen is unknown. This CDR3 is built from 15 residues. Trimming cost V 3 bases and J 8 bases; bases outside gene matches: 7. CDR1 and CDR2 from the germline V gene are LNHNV and YYDKDF (reference sequence). The sample is drawn from a study of T-cell reconstitution after alpha-beta-depleted transplantation in children. Unique molecular identifiers featured in how the TCRbeta library was prepared. TCRdb re-called the PCR reads through MiXCR, storing one row per CDR3 protein. Here the sample spans about 580,000 distinct CDR3 sequences, more than 20% being singletons. Broader study findings: Certain patients had high TCRbeta diversity at day 60, and it came from recipient T cells and thymic progenitors that survived. About two months after transplant, alpha-beta T cells reportedly came from several hundred expanded graft clones.

The clonotype comes from a boy under two years old who had a stem cell transplant for acute myeloid leukemia, so the T cells may come from the graft donor. The sequences come from PBMCs, mostly from graft donor cells, collected 360 days after TCRalphabeta/CD19-depleted stem cell transplant. The J gene is TRBJ2-1, the V gene TRBV15; 10 nucleotides line up with TRBD2. The CDR3 region is CATSSPAGGHYEQFF. The CDR3 DNA sequence: TGTGCCACCAGCAGTCCAGCGGGGGGGCATTATGAGCAGTTCTTC.